The T cell receptor beta chain described here comes from a study of shared T cell receptors in the human thymus. Some clones are missing from TCRdb's copy, which holds only in-frame ones; the method was immunoSEQ multiplex PCR. This table has roughly 700,000 clones, roughly 90% appearing once. This clone was found once. V lost 3 bases to trimming and J lost 4 bases; unmatched junction nucleotides: 8. In germline, CDR1 is LGHNA, CDR2 YSLEER. The CDR3 spans 17 residues. This sample also belongs to another study, concerning human thymus T cells. From that second work: Healthy Finnish infants undergoing corrective surgery for congenital heart defects were the donors. The thymus tissue came from resections taken during corrective heart surgery. There appeared to be biased usage of V and J genes in thymic and blood repertoires. Related research described thymic repertoires that were highly overlapping among unrelated individuals.

Sequenced: thymocytes. The TCR originated in a boy younger than two with a congenital heart defect. The chain links TRBV4-3 to TRBJ2-5; TRBD2 aligns across 13 bases. CDR3 in DNA: TGCGCCAGCAGCCATGGGACTAGCGGGATGGTGGGAGAGACCCAGTACTTC. This translates into CASSHGTSGMVGETQYF.